A selection of T cell receptor beta chains follows, all from one sample in a study of T cells in localized non-small cell lung cancer. Only in-frame clones appear in the TCRdb table, and some are missing; sequencing was by immunoSEQ multiplex PCR. The sample consists of approximately 72,000 clones, roughly four fifths of them appearing once. The sequences come from peripheral blood, collected before any cancer treatment. These receptor sequences come from a female donor older than 55 with stage I lung adenocarcinoma. The CDR3 runs from the conserved cysteine through the conserved F or W. D genes are given only for firm matches. The size field is filled for only some rows; it gives once, few, many or a size class.

>-|-|TRBV6-4|TRBJ2-2
TGTGCCAGCAGTGAATCGGCAGACACCGGGGAGCTGTTTTTT
CASSESADTGELFF
>-|TRBD2|TRBV5-1|TRBJ2-3
TGCGCCAGCAGCCCTTCTCCGGGACTAGCGGCGAGCACAGATACGCAGTATTTT
CASSPSPGLAASTDTQYF
>-|-|TRBV27|TRBJ1-6
TGTGCCAGCAGTACGGGACAAAATATGGGTTCACCCCTCCACTTT
CASSTGQNMGSPLHF
>-|-|TRBV5-1|TRBJ1-2
TGCGCCAGCAGCATCGAAGGCAGAAACTATGGCTACACCTTC
CASSIEGRNYGYTF
>-|TRBD1|TRBV5-3|TRBJ1-2
TGTGCCAGCAGCGGACAGGGGATTTATGGCTACACCTTC
CASSGQGIYGYTF
>-|-|TRBV5-1|TRBJ2-1
TGCGCCAGCAGCTTGGCCATCGAGCAGTTCTTC
CASSLAIEQFF
>-|-|TRBV11-3|TRBJ2-7
TGTGCCAGCGAGGGGAGTGGGGAGTGGGAGCAGTACTTC
CASEGSGEWEQYF
>-|TRBD2|TRBV7-2|TRBJ2-7
TGTGCCAGCAGCTTAAGTCAGGGAGGGGTCTACGAGCAGTACTTC
CASSLSQGGVYEQYF
>-|TRBD1|TRBV27|TRBJ2-7
TGTGCCAGCAGTTTACCGCCCGGGACAGGGGGCGCCTACGAGCAGTACTTC
CASSLPPGTGGAYEQYF
>-|-|TRBV4-1|TRBJ2-3
TGCGCCAGCAGCCAGTCGGGACTGGGCAGGGATACGCAGTATTTT
CASSQSGLGRDTQYF
>few|-|TRBV12-5|TRBJ2-7
TGTGCTAGTGCCGGTCGGCTCGAGCAGTACTTC
CASAGRLEQYF
>-|TRBD2|TRBV27|TRBJ2-7
TGTGCCAGCAGTTCGGGACTAGCGGGAGGGCGGTACGAGCAGTACTTC
CASSSGLAGGRYEQYF
>-|TRBD1|TRBV5-1|TRBJ2-1
TGCGCCAGCAGCCCAGGGGGCGAATCCTACAATGAGCAGTTCTTC
CASSPGGESYNEQFF
>-|-|TRBV7-3|TRBJ1-2
TGTGCCAGCAGCTCGGGGGTCGGCGGCTACACCTTC
CASSSGVGGYTF
>-|TRBD1|TRBV10-2|TRBJ2-7
TGCGCCAGCAGTGTCTCAGGGGGCTCCTACGAGCAGTACTTC
CASSVSGGSYEQYF
>-|TRBD2|TRBV14|TRBJ2-1
TGTGCCAGCAGCCTTTTCCTGACTAGCGGGAGGCTCGGCCCCTACAATGAGCAGTTCTTC
CASSLFLTSGRLGPYNEQFF
>-|-|TRBV11-2|TRBJ2-1
TGTGCCAGCAGCCTACAGGGCGGTTACAATGAGCAGTTCTTC
CASSLQGGYNEQFF
>-|TRBD1|TRBV5-4|TRBJ1-2
TGTGCCAGCAGCTTGACAGGGGGCGCGGGTGGCTACACCTTC
CASSLTGGAGGYTF
>-|-|TRBV10-1|TRBJ2-2
TGCGCCACCCTAACCTCGGGCGTCGGGGAGCTGTTTTTT
CATLTSGVGELFF
>-|-|TRBV2|TRBJ1-2
TGTGCCAGCAGTGTCGGCGGATATGGCTACACCTTC
CASSVGGYGYTF
>-|-|TRBV18|TRBJ2-2
TGTGCCAGCTCACCCTTTCCACAGGGGAACACCGGGGAGCTGTTTTTT
CASSPFPQGNTGELFF